The TCR beta chain described here comes from a study of early T cells in non-severe SARS-CoV-2 infection. This clonotype was seen repeatedly, ten times or more. Each cDNA molecule carried a unique molecular identifier. TCRdb processed the 5' RACE reads anew with MiXCR; each CDR3 protein has one entry. The data contain fewer than 75,000 distinct CDR3 sequences, around 19% of them singletons. This receptor was obtained from an adult who was a healthcare worker with PCR-confirmed SARS-CoV-2 infection or an uninfected control (not recorded which). The sample here was whole blood, taken at baseline.

The CDR3 reads CASSRMGGAEAFF. The CDR3 bases are TGTGCCAGCAGCCGTATGGGGGGTGCTGAAGCTTTCTTT. The V gene is TRBV3-1, the J gene TRBJ1-1, with a possible D match to TRBD1 (5 bases). The V end was cut by 4 bases, the J end by 6 bases, with 12 bases between. Germline V gene lookup returns CDR1 LGHDT and CDR2 YNNKEL (reference sequence). The CDR3 is 13 residues long.